This is a list of T cell receptor beta chains from one sample in a study of early T cells in non-severe SARS-CoV-2 infection. Each CDR3 protein is one row after TCRdb ran MiXCR on the 5' RACE reads. In the table there are 50,000 to 60,000 distinct CDR3 sequences, approximately 12% of which are singletons. The sample was whole blood. These receptor sequences come from an adult who was a healthcare worker with PCR-confirmed SARS-CoV-2 infection or an uninfected control (not recorded which). Each CDR3 is given with its conserved first and last residue. D genes are given only for firm matches. Expanded clones get a size class; other rows say once, few or many, or leave the size out.

size: -; J: TRBJ2-5; length: 14; V: TRBV7-2; D: -; CDR3: CASSFYDDGETQYF; DNA: TGTGCCAGCAGCTTCTATGACGATGGAGAGACCCAGTACTTC
size: few; J: TRBJ1-3; length: 14; V: TRBV11-2; D: -; CDR3: CASSFRWSGNTIYF; DNA: TGTGCCAGCAGCTTCCGATGGTCTGGAAACACCATATATTTT
size: many; J: TRBJ2-3; length: 16; V: TRBV3-1; D: TRBD2; CDR3: CASSQGQRGAADTQYF; DNA: TGTGCCAGCAGCCAAGGCCAGCGGGGGGCGGCGGATACGCAGTATTTT
size: -; J: TRBJ1-5; length: 14; V: TRBV4-2; D: -; CDR3: CASSQGPLGQPQHF; DNA: TGTGCCAGCAGCCAAGGCCCCCTTGGACAGCCCCAGCATTTT
size: many; J: TRBJ2-7; length: 15; V: TRBV20-1; D: TRBD2; CDR3: CSARSSGAWSREQYF; DNA: TGCAGTGCTAGATCTAGCGGGGCCTGGAGCCGCGAGCAGTACTTC
size: few; J: TRBJ2-1; length: 14; V: TRBV5-4; D: TRBD2; CDR3: CASSPSGGANEQFF; DNA: TGTGCCAGCAGCCCTAGCGGGGGTGCAAATGAGCAGTTCTTC
size: many; J: TRBJ1-1; length: 13; V: TRBV2; D: -; CDR3: CASNQDSLTEAFF; DNA: TGTGCCAGCAACCAGGACTCACTGACTGAAGCTTTCTTT
size: many; J: TRBJ1-2; length: 16; V: TRBV10-2; D: TRBD1; CDR3: CASSLDYRGGHYGYTF; DNA: TGCGCCAGCAGCTTGGACTACAGGGGTGGTCACTATGGCTACACCTTC
size: -; J: TRBJ1-6; length: 16; V: TRBV6-5; D: TRBD1; CDR3: CASSYPLGQGYSPLHF; DNA: TGTGCCAGCAGTTACCCCCTTGGACAGGGGTATTCACCCCTCCACTTT
size: many; J: TRBJ2-3; length: 17; V: TRBV7-8; D: -; CDR3: CASSPRPTGSSTDTQYF; DNA: TGTGCCAGCAGCCCCCGACCAACAGGGTCGAGCACAGATACGCAGTATTTT
size: -; J: TRBJ1-1; length: 13; V: TRBV12-3/TRBV12-4; D: -; CDR3: CASSFLGATEAFF; DNA: TGTGCCAGCAGTTTTCTGGGGGCCACTGAAGCTTTCTTT
size: many; J: TRBJ2-1; length: 13; V: TRBV20-1; D: -; CDR3: CSARYPSYNEQFF; DNA: TGCAGTGCTAGGTACCCCTCCTACAATGAGCAGTTCTTC
size: few; J: TRBJ2-1; length: 15; V: TRBV7-9; D: -; CDR3: CASSFPGSGLNEQFF; DNA: TGTGCCAGCAGCTTTCCAGGGTCAGGTTTAAATGAGCAGTTCTTC
size: -; J: TRBJ2-1; length: 11; V: TRBV6-6; D: -; CDR3: CASTGRNEQFF; DNA: TGTGCCAGCACAGGGCGCAATGAGCAGTTCTTC
size: -; J: TRBJ1-4; length: 14; V: TRBV19; D: -; CDR3: CAGSLGRTNEKLFF; DNA: TGTGCCGGTAGCCTGGGACGGACTAATGAAAAACTGTTTTTT
size: many; J: TRBJ2-1; length: 15; V: TRBV19; D: TRBD1; CDR3: CASSGGQPAYNEQFF; DNA: TGTGCCAGTAGTGGGGGACAGCCAGCCTACAATGAGCAGTTCTTC
size: many; J: TRBJ1-1; length: 13; V: TRBV7-7; D: -; CDR3: CASSFNGNTEAFF; DNA: TGTGCTAGCAGCTTCAACGGGAACACTGAAGCTTTCTTT
size: few; J: TRBJ2-7; length: 14; V: TRBV6-5; D: TRBD1; CDR3: CASSYLGQGPFQYF; DNA: TGTGCCAGCAGTTACTTGGGACAGGGACCTTTCCAGTACTTC
size: many; J: TRBJ1-2; length: 17; V: TRBV6-6; D: -; CDR3: CASYHRFGKQRNYGYTF; DNA: TGTGCCAGCTATCATCGTTTCGGGAAACAGAGAAACTATGGCTACACCTTC
size: -; J: TRBJ1-6; length: 14; V: TRBV10-3; D: -; CDR3: CAIREDRSNSPLHF; DNA: TGTGCCATCAGAGAGGACAGATCTAATTCACCCCTCCACTTT
size: many; J: TRBJ1-1; length: 14; V: TRBV10-3; D: -; CDR3: CAIRDRTMNTEAFF; DNA: TGTGCCATCAGAGACAGAACCATGAACACTGAAGCTTTCTTT
size: -; J: TRBJ2-1; length: 18; V: TRBV19; D: -; CDR3: CASSIRVFSGGDYNEQFF; DNA: TGTGCCAGTAGTATCCGGGTCTTTTCGGGCGGGGACTACAATGAGCAGTTCTTC
size: many; J: TRBJ2-1; length: 15; V: TRBV5-5; D: -; CDR3: CASSLSGTSYNEQFF; DNA: TGTGCCAGCAGCTTATCCGGGACCTCCTACAATGAGCAGTTCTTC
size: -; J: TRBJ2-5; length: 15; V: TRBV30; D: TRBD1; CDR3: CAWSLAGGTQETQYF; DNA: TGTGCCTGGAGTTTGGCAGGGGGCACTCAAGAGACCCAGTACTTC
size: -; J: TRBJ2-5; length: 14; V: TRBV7-9; D: TRBD1; CDR3: CASRTGTAQETQYF; DNA: TGTGCCAGCAGGACAGGGACCGCTCAAGAGACCCAGTACTTC
size: -; J: TRBJ1-6; length: 13; V: TRBV7-2; D: -; CDR3: CASRSLDNSPLHF; DNA: TGTGCCAGCCGGAGTTTGGATAATTCACCCCTCCACTTT
size: many; J: TRBJ1-1; length: 13; V: TRBV7-8; D: -; CDR3: CASSLMRATEAFF; DNA: TGTGCCAGCAGCTTAATGCGGGCCACTGAAGCTTTCTTT
size: many; J: TRBJ2-5; length: 15; V: TRBV6-5; D: -; CDR3: CASSFRAQRAETQYF; DNA: TGTGCCAGCAGTTTCCGGGCCCAGAGGGCGGAGACCCAGTACTTC